The rows below give T cell receptor beta chains drawn from one sample of a study of blood T cell repertoires in COVID-19. Measured with immunoSEQ multiplex PCR; TCRdb has only the in-frame clones, and not every one. The sample carries about 40,000 clones, approximately 80% recorded once. The sequencing input was peripheral blood. The source is a woman in her sixties or seventies with acute or convalescent COVID-19. Both conserved end residues are part of each CDR3. D genes are given only for firm matches. Rows give clone size only sometimes, using once, few, many, or a class for an expanded clone.

len	v_gene	d_gene	j_gene	abundance	CDR3nt	CDR3aa
17	TRBV6-6	-	TRBJ2-5	-	TGTGCCAGCAGTCCTGGGCTACAGGGGGGGGTCAGAGAGACCCAGTACTTC	CASSPGLQGGVRETQYF
15	TRBV6-1	TRBD1	TRBJ1-2	-	TGTGCCAGCAGTGAAGCACCGGGGACAGGAGGTGGCTACACCTTC	CASSEAPGTGGGYTF
16	TRBV5-1	TRBD1	TRBJ2-5	few	TGCGCCAGCAGCGGGGGGACAGGAGGGTACCAAGAGACCCAGTACTTC	CASSGGTGGYQETQYF
14	TRBV28	-	TRBJ2-7	-	TGTGCCAGCAGTTTTCCCGGGTACTCCTACGAGCAGTACTTC	CASSFPGYSYEQYF
11	TRBV20-1	-	TRBJ1-1	-	TGCAGTGCTAGAGAGACAGTTCAAACTTTCTTT	CSARETVQTFF
18	TRBV4-1	TRBD2	TRBJ2-3	-	TGCGCCAGCAGCCAAGAGTTCGGAGCGGGGGATAGCACAGATACGCAGTATTTT	CASSQEFGAGDSTDTQYF
16	TRBV7-8	TRBD2	TRBJ2-1	-	TGTGCCAGCAGCTTAGCGTGGCTAGCGGGAGGCAATGAGCAGTTCTTC	CASSLAWLAGGNEQFF
18	TRBV7-2	-	TRBJ2-7	-	TGTGCCAGCAGCCCCCGCGGTAGGGGGGGGCCACTCACCTACGAGCAGTACTTC	CASSPRGRGGPLTYEQYF
17	TRBV11-2	-	TRBJ2-7	-	TGTGCCAGCAGCTTAGGCACGTACGATCGTAGCTCCTACGAGCAGTACTTC	CASSLGTYDRSSYEQYF
14	TRBV25-1	-	TRBJ1-2	-	TGTGCCAGCAGTGGTCAGGGGTCCCACTATGGCTACACCTTC	CASSGQGSHYGYTF
15	TRBV3-1/TRBV3-2	-	TRBJ1-2	-	TGTGCCAGCAGCCCGGACATTAGACGTAACTATGGCTACACCTTC	CASSPDIRRNYGYTF